This is a list of T cell receptor beta chains from one sample in a study of cytomegalovirus exposure and HLA in healthy donors. The table came from immunoSEQ multiplex PCR; TCRdb's copy has only in-frame clones and leaves some out. The top ten hold under 8.5% of the sample, which has 110,000 or so clones, approximately 76% seen once. Source material: PBMCs. These receptors were collected from a man between 35 and 55 years old in good health and CMV-seronegative. Both conserved end residues are part of each CDR3. The D gene is left open where the match is weak. Rows may omit the clone size; those that give it use once, few, many or a size class.

CDR3nt	CDR3aa	v_gene	j_gene	d_gene	abundance
TGTGCCAGCAGTTTCCTAGCGGGGGGACGAAATGAGCAGTTCTTC	CASSFLAGGRNEQFF	TRBV28	TRBJ2-1	TRBD2	NA
TGTGCCGACCGGGACATCTATGGCTACACCTTC	CADRDIYGYTF	TRBV7-9	TRBJ1-2	NA	NA
TGCGCCAGCAGCTTGAGCGGGGGGGCCCGGGATACGCAGTATTTT	CASSLSGGARDTQYF	TRBV5-1	TRBJ2-3	TRBD2	once
TGCGCCAGCAGCCACCCGGGAGACGGTATGGAGACCCAGTACTTC	CASSHPGDGMETQYF	TRBV4-3	TRBJ2-5	NA	NA
TGTGCCAGCAGTTACTCGACCGGACAGGGCTGGCCCCAGCATTTT	CASSYSTGQGWPQHF	TRBV6-6	TRBJ1-5	TRBD1	NA
TGTGCCAGCAGCCACAGGGAATTGGATACGCAGTATTTT	CASSHRELDTQYF	TRBV5-4	TRBJ2-3	NA	NA
TGCGCCAGCAGTGTCCAGGGGTTTAATTCACCCCTCCACTTT	CASSVQGFNSPLHF	TRBV10-2	TRBJ1-6	NA	NA
TGTGCCAGCGTCTCAGGAACAGATACGCAGTATTTT	CASVSGTDTQYF	TRBV6-5	TRBJ2-3	NA	NA
TGTGCCAGCAGCGTATTCCCGGGACTCACGAACACCGGGGAGCTGTTTTTT	CASSVFPGLTNTGELFF	TRBV9	TRBJ2-2	NA	NA
TGTGCCAGCGGGGACACCACGGAGACCCAGTACTTC	CASGDTTETQYF	TRBV2	TRBJ2-5	NA	NA
TGTGCCAGCAGTTTGGGACAGGGGATGAAGTACGAGCAGTACTTC	CASSLGQGMKYEQYF	TRBV6-5	TRBJ2-7	TRBD1	medium-sized
TGTGCCAGCAGCGTATTATCGGGGGGCCCAGAAGGCTACACCTTC	CASSVLSGGPEGYTF	TRBV9	TRBJ1-2	NA	NA
TGTGCCGCCAGTTTCCCTCGGACAGGGAATCGACTAAACTATGGCTACACCTTC	CAASFPRTGNRLNYGYTF	TRBV28	TRBJ1-2	TRBD1	NA
TGTGCCAGCAGCTCCGAAACAGGGGAAGGAACCGGGGAGCTGTTTTTT	CASSSETGEGTGELFF	TRBV11-3	TRBJ2-2	TRBD1	NA
TGTGCCAGTAGTATCCGGGAGACCCAGTACTTC	CASSIRETQYF	TRBV19	TRBJ2-5	NA	NA